One and the same sample provided the 27 T cell receptor beta chains below, sequenced in a study of shared T cell receptors in the human thymus (dated by TCRdb to 2020 to 2023). The library was prepared using the immunoSEQ multiplex PCR assay. TCRdb provides this immuneACCESS table in a form limited to in-frame rearrangements. Some clones are lacking; in checked studies, under half of them reflect an unresolved V gene, and why the rest are absent is not known. Recorded for this sample are roughly 410,000 clones; roughly 94% of them occurred a single time. The top ten clones comprise 0.015% to 0.025% of the sample. The material sequenced was thymocytes. The receptors come from a human donor.

The rearrangement links TRBV28 to TRBJ2-7; TRBD2 matches 7 bases. Per the germline V gene, CDR1 is MDHEN and CDR2 is SYDVKM. The V gene end was trimmed by 7 bases and the J gene end by 5 bases; junction bases not matched to a gene: 14. CDR3 length: 15 amino acids. The CDR3 is CASMSISGRADEQYF. The CDR3 region has the DNA TGTGCCAGCATGTCCATAAGTGGGAGGGCCGACGAGCAGTACTTC.

The CDR3, as DNA: TGTGCCAGCAGCTTCCCATTCAATGAGCAGTTCTTC. Residues: CASSFPFNEQFF. The chain combines TRBV5-6 with TRBJ2-1; D gene ambiguous. The V gene lost 2 bases and the J gene lost 6 bases, with 6 bases spanning the gap. The CDR3 loop spans 12 amino acids. The germline gives CDR1 SGHDT, CDR2 YYEEEE.

This clone was seen a single time. This chain links TRBV2 with TRBJ1-3; a weak D match, TRBD1 (5 bases). Germline V gene lookup returns CDR1 SNHLY and CDR2 FYNNEI. The germline V and J ends were trimmed by 3 bases and 0 bases, with 15 bases remaining between them. This CDR3 region has 17 residues. The CDR3 DNA follows: TGTGCCAGCAGTGATTCGGTTGAGGGACCCTCTGGAAACACCATATATTTT. Translated: CASSDSVEGPSGNTIYF.

Only a few counts were recorded for this clone. The genes are TRBV7-9 and TRBJ2-1; D might be TRBD1 or TRBD2, each matching 5 bases. Between the trimmed V and J ends, which lost 5 bases and 12 bases, there was a span of 26 bases. The CDR3 sequence is 16 residues long. CDR1 and CDR2 (germline): SEHNR, FQNEAQ (reference sequence). CDR3 bases: TGTGCCAGCAGCCGAGAAGTGGGTTTAGGGACGTTAGGGCAGTTCTTC. This translates into CASSREVGLGTLGQFF.

V is TRBV28 and J is TRBJ2-7; TRBD2 aligns across 7 bases. The trim removed 4 bases at V and 2 bases at J, leaving 17 bases unmatched. The CDR3 covers 18 residues. CDR1 and CDR2 from the germline V gene are MDHEN and SYDVKM. The DNA for the CDR3 is TGTGCCAGCAGTTCAGATACCCTGCCGGTAGCGGGTACCTACGAGCAGTACTTC. It is translated as CASSSDTLPVAGTYEQYF.

The gene calls are TRBV7-3 and TRBJ2-3, with TRBD2 as a possible D gene (6 bases). Trimming removed 2 bases at V and 2 bases at J, with 11 bases between. Germline values: CDR1 SGHTA, CDR2 FQGTGA. There are 15 residues in the CDR3. CDR3 sequence reads: CASSLAGLITDTQYF. In DNA, the CDR3 is TGTGCCAGCAGCTTAGCGGGACTCATCACAGATACGCAGTATTTT.

This sequence joins TRBV29-1 and TRBJ1-2; the D gene is possibly TRBD1 (5 bases). This CDR3 is built from 12 residues. The V gene lost 3 bases and the J gene lost 4 bases, with 9 bases spanning the gap. Germline V CDR1 and CDR2: SQVTM, ANQGSEA. For the CDR3, the DNA is TGCAGCGTTGAGAGACAGCGCTATGGCTACACCTTC. Protein product: CSVERQRYGYTF.

In its sample, this clone was seen once. DNA of the CDR3: TGTGCCAGCAGTCGGACAAACGGCCATTATAGCAATCAGCCCCAGCATTTT. As protein: CASSRTNGHYSNQPQHF. The gene calls are TRBV27 and TRBJ1-5, with a possible D match to TRBD1 (5 bases). The CDR3 sequence is 17 residues long. The V gene lost 5 bases and the J gene lost 0 bases, with 17 bases spanning the gap. Germline lookup yields CDR1 MNHEY and CDR2 SMNVEV (reference sequence).

V usage is TRBV19 and J usage is TRBJ1-1; D possibly corresponds to TRBD1 (5 bases). Germline CDR1 and CDR2: LNHDA and SQIVND (reference sequence). CDR3 length equals 15 residues. V gave up 3 bases and J gave up 0 bases, with 11 bases separating them. The CDR3 reads CASSIYGGVNTEAFF. The CDR3 nucleotides read TGTGCCAGTAGTATTTATGGGGGAGTGAACACTGAAGCTTTCTTT.

The chain employs TRBV29-1 and TRBJ2-1; D remains ambiguous. CDR1 is SQVTM and CDR2 is ANQGSEA in the germline V gene. This CDR3 has 16 amino acids. V was cut by 0 bases and J by 9 bases, with 21 bases left in between. CDR3 nucleotides: TGCAGCGTTGAAGATCGACGGGTAAAGAATGCAGTTGAGCAGTTCTTC. Translating it yields CSVEDRRVKNAVEQFF.

The chain is built from TRBV21-1 and TRBJ1-5; TRBD1 is taken as the D call from the table, unchecked against the DNA. TRBV21-1 is labeled a pseudogene. This CDR3 region has 17 residues. The CDR3 protein is CASSKERGPGYCQPQHF. DNA for the CDR3: TGTGCCAGCAGCAAAGAAAGGGGCCCAGGATATTGTCAGCCCCAGCATTTT.

V usage is TRBV6-4 and J usage is TRBJ1-2; 10 bases map to TRBD1. Germline V gives CDR1 MRHNA, CDR2 SNTAGT. With V trimmed by 3 bases and J by 3 bases, 10 bases remained unmatched. The CDR3 loop spans 17 amino acids. For the CDR3, the DNA is TGTGCCAGCAGTGAAAGGGACAGGGGAGAAGAGGACTATGGCTACACCTTC. Translating gives CASSERDRGEEDYGYTF.

The V gene is TRBV5-1, the J gene TRBJ2-1; 8 bases line up with TRBD2. The CDR3 covers 15 residues. Looked up from germline, CDR1 is SGHRS and CDR2 is YFSETQ. V dropped 4 bases and J dropped 4; count of bases not matched to a gene: 7. The CDR3 reads CASSPPGTRYNEQFF. Here the CDR3 DNA reads TGCGCCAGCAGCCCCCCCGGGACTAGATACAATGAGCAGTTCTTC.

This clone showed up just once. The chain couples TRBV9 to TRBJ1-2; D remains ambiguous. Germline lookup yields CDR1 SGDLS and CDR2 YYNGEE. The length of the CDR3 is 15 residues. Trimming stripped 3 bases from V and 4 bases from J, with 16 bases between. The CDR3 loop is CASSGSPPKIYGYTF. The DNA of the CDR3 is TGTGCCAGCAGCGGTTCCCCCCCAAAGATCTATGGCTACACCTTC. Variable domain in full (rest from reference TRBV9 and TRBJ1-2): DSGVTQTPKHLITATGQRVTLRCSPRSGDLSVYWYQQSLDQGLQFLIQYYNGEERAKGNILERFSAQQFPDLHSELNLSSLELGDSALYFCASSGSPPKIYGYTFGSGTRLTVV.

The chain recombines TRBV7-8 with TRBJ2-7, with D perhaps TRBD1 or TRBD2 (5 bases each). Germline V lookup: CDR1 SGHVS, CDR2 FQNEAQ. The CDR3 extends over 14 amino acids. Trimming removed 7 bases at V and 0 bases at J, with 13 bases between. In DNA form, the CDR3 reads TGTGCCAGCACCCGGGAAGGGGACTCCTACGAGCAGTACTTC. It translates to CASTREGDSYEQYF.

This chain uses TRBV7-2 with TRBJ2-7; 8 positions match TRBD2. V was clipped by 6 bases and J by 0 bases; unmatched bases: 10. CDR1 and CDR2 from the germline V gene are SGHTA and FQGNSA. The CDR3 contains 16 residues. For the CDR3, the DNA is TGTGCCAGCAGGTCCGGTGGCGGGAGGAGCTCCTACGAGCAGTACTTC. Translation gives CASRSGGGRSSYEQYF. Together with reference TRBV7-2 and TRBJ2-7, the CDR3 gives the full variable domain: GAGVSQSPSNKVTEKGKDVELRCDPISGHTALYWYRQSLGQGLEFLIYFQGNSAPDKSGLPSDRFSAERTGGSVSTLTIQRTQQEDSAVYLCASRSGGGRSSYEQYFGPGTRLTVT.

The J gene is TRBJ1-1, the V gene TRBV19, with D uncertain. CDR3 length: 16 residues. V was shortened by 10 bases and J by 1 base, with 22 bases between the two germline ends. Germline V gene sequence: CDR1 LNHDA, CDR2 SQIVND (reference sequence). DNA of the CDR3: TGTGCCACCACACCAGCAGGTCCATTCGGGAACACTGAAGCTTTCTTT. Its protein is CATTPAGPFGNTEAFF.

The chain is built from TRBV4-2 and TRBJ2-6; D may match TRBD1 or TRBD2 (6 bases each). Per the germline V gene, CDR1 is LGHNA and CDR2 is YNFKEQ. The CDR3 has 16 amino acids. The V and J ends lost 7 bases and 2 bases respectively, with 15 bases between them. CDR3: CASNTLGGAGANVLTF. The CDR3 nucleotides are TGTGCCAGCAATACACTGGGGGGCGCTGGGGCCAACGTCCTGACTTTC.

The J gene is TRBJ2-4, the V gene TRBV6-4, with D possibly being TRBD2 (6 bases). V was cut by 0 bases and J by 3 bases, with 9 bases left in between. This CDR3 is 15 amino acids long. The V gene's germline CDR1 is MRHNA and CDR2 SNTAGT. The CDR3 DNA reads as TGTGCCAGCAGTGACTCGAAGGGAGGCAAAAACATTCAGTACTTC. It is translated as CASSDSKGGKNIQYF.

V is TRBV15 and J is TRBJ2-1; the match to TRBD2 covers 12 bases. This CDR3 contains 18 residues. The germline CDR1 and CDR2 sequences are LNHNV and YYDKDF (reference sequence). V gave up 0 bases and J gave up 5 bases; unmatched junction bases: 8. CDR3 DNA: TGTGCCACCAGCAGAGACCCTAAACTAGCGGGAGGAAACAATGAGCAGTTCTTC. Translated: CATSRDPKLAGGNNEQFF.

The gene calls are TRBV6-1 and TRBJ2-7; D might be TRBD2 (6 bases). This CDR3 has 16 residues. Deletions cut 0 bases from V and 2 bases from J, with 14 bases between. Germline loops: CDR1 MNHNS, CDR2 SASEGT. The CDR3 region has the DNA TGTGCCAGCAGTGAAGCGCTTCGGGGGAAAACCTACGAGCAGTACTTC. This translates into CASSEALRGKTYEQYF.

This clone was observed a handful of times. The chain recombines TRBV30 with TRBJ1-2; no reliable D call. The V gene's germline CDR1 is GTSNPN and CDR2 SVGIG (reference sequence). The CDR3 is made up of 16 amino acids. Trimming pared 2 bases from V and 0 bases from J, leaving 16 bases between. CDR3 nucleotides: TGTGCCTGGAGTTTTCCCGGGGTCCCTTCTAACTATGGCTACACCTTC. It is translated as CAWSFPGVPSNYGYTF.

This chain joins TRBV7-2 and TRBJ2-6; possible D gene TRBD1, 6 bases. The CDR3 has 19 amino acids. The germline CDR1 and CDR2 sequences are SGHTA and FQGNSA. Trimming stripped 6 bases from V and 0 bases from J, with 21 bases between. For the CDR3, the DNA is TGTGCCAGCAGTGCTTATCCGGGACACTACAACTCTGGGGCCAACGTCCTGACTTTC. This codes for CASSAYPGHYNSGANVLTF. The full variable domain, completed using reference TRBV7-2 and TRBJ2-6, is GAGVSQSPSNKVTEKGKDVELRCDPISGHTALYWYRQSLGQGLEFLIYFQGNSAPDKSGLPSDRFSAERTGGSVSTLTIQRTQQEDSAVYLCASSAYPGHYNSGANVLTFGAGSRLTVL.

The chain has TRBV6-6 and TRBJ1-5, with D tentatively TRBD1 (5 bases). The V end lost 0 bases, the J end lost 5 bases, and 11 bases lay between the germline ends. The CDR3 length is 15 residues. Germline V gene sequence: CDR1 MNHNY, CDR2 SVGAGI (reference sequence). The CDR3 loop is CASSYSVRGDQPQHF. The DNA of the CDR3 is TGTGCCAGCAGTTACTCGGTAAGGGGCGATCAGCCCCAGCATTTT.

The genes are TRBV19 and TRBJ2-7; 10 bases map to TRBD2. CDR1 is LNHDA and CDR2 is SQIVND in the germline V gene (reference sequence). The V and J ends lost 5 bases and 7 bases, in that order; junction bases with no gene match: 8. The CDR3 is 14 residues long. The CDR3 here is CASSPPGLAREQYF. The CDR3 DNA reads TGTGCCAGTAGTCCCCCGGGACTAGCGAGAGAGCAGTACTTC. The full variable domain, rest sourced from reference TRBV19 and TRBJ2-7, is DGGITQSPKYLFRKEGQNVTLSCEQNLNHDAMYWYRQDPGQGLRLIYYSQIVNDFQKGDIAEGYSVSREKKESFPLTVTSAQKNPTAFYLCASSPPGLAREQYFGPGTRLTVT.

This chain joins TRBV25-1 and TRBJ2-7, with no clear D. This CDR3 is 15 amino acids long. Looked up from germline, CDR1 is MGHDK and CDR2 is SYGVNS. Trimming removed 8 bases at V and 5 bases at J, with 22 bases between. Here the CDR3 reads CASSRTASRNDEQYF. CDR3 DNA sequence: TGTGCCAGCTCAAGGACGGCCTCTCGTAATGACGAGCAGTACTTC.

J is TRBJ1-1 and V is TRBV10-1; TRBD1 aligns across 7 bases. V trimming: 0 bases; J trimming: 6 bases; junction bases outside the gene matches: 16. Germline values: CDR1 WNHNN, CDR2 SYGVQD (reference sequence). The CDR3 runs 18 residues. In DNA, the CDR3 is TGCGCCAGCAGTGAGTCTTCTGACAGGGAGGCGCAGGGCGCTGAAGCTTTCTTT. Its translation is CASSESSDREAQGAEAFF.